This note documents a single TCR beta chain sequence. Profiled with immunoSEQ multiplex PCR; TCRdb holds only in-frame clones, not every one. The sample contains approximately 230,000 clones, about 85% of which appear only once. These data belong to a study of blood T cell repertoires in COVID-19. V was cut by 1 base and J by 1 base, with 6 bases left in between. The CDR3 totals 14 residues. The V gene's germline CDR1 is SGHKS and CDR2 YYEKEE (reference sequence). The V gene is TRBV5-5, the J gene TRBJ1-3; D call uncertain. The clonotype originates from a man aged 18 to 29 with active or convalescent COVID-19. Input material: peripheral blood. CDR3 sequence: CASSLTGSGNTIYF. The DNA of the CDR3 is TGTGCCAGCAGCTTGACCGGGTCTGGAAACACCATATATTTT. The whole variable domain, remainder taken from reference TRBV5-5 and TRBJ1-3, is DAGVTQSPTHLIKTRGQQVTLRCSPISGHKSVSWYQQVLGQGPQFIFQYYEKEERGRGNFPDRFSARQFPNYSSELNVNALLLGDSALYLCASSLTGSGNTIYFGEGSWLTVV.